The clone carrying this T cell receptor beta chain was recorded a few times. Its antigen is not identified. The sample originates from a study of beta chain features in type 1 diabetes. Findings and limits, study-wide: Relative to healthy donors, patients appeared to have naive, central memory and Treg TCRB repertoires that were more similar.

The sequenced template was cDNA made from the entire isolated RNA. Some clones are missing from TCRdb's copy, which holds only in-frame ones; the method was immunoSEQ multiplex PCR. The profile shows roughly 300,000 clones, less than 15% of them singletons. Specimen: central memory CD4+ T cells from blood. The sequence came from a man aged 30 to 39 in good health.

In DNA, the CDR3 is TGTGCCAGCAGCGTGGACGGGACACGGGAAGACCCCCTCCACTTT. It yields the protein CASSVDGTREDPLHF. The V gene is TRBV9, the J gene TRBJ1-6; D perhaps matches TRBD1 (6 bases). CDR3 length: 15 residues. V lost 2 bases and J lost 13, with 19 bases in between. Per germline, CDR1 SGDLS and CDR2 YYNGEE.